Below are 30 T cell receptor beta chains sequenced from a single sample in a study of type 1 and type 2 diabetes patients. Amplification started from genomic DNA. Multiplex PCR with 30 forward and 13 reverse primers amplified the TCR beta CDR3. Each CDR3 protein is one row after TCRdb ran MiXCR on the multiplex PCR reads. In the table there are fewer than 350,000 distinct CDR3 sequences, 40% to 50% of which are singletons. The sequencing input was peripheral blood mononuclear cells (PBMCs). Receptor source: a man between 18 and 29 years old with type 2 diabetes.

The chain recombines TRBV12-3 or TRBV12-4 with TRBJ1-2, with TRBD1 as a possible D gene (5 bases). Trimming took 6 bases from V and 4 from J, leaving 21 bases between them. The length of the CDR3 is 16 residues. CDR3 nucleotides: TGTGCCAGCAGAACAGGAGGGGCCATTACCCGCTATGGCTACACCTTC. Residues: CASRTGGAITRYGYTF.

This chain connects TRBV29-1 to TRBJ2-3; TRBD2 might be the D (5 bases). CDR3 length: 15 residues. The germline V and J ends were trimmed by 3 bases and 1 base, with 14 bases remaining between them. CDR1 and CDR2 (germline): SQVTM, ANQGSEA. Here the CDR3 DNA reads TGCAGCGTTGACGGGTCCGGAGGAGGCACAGATACGCAGTATTTT. Amino acids: CSVDGSGGGTDTQYF.

This clonotype has only a few counts. J is TRBJ1-4 and V is TRBV2, with D possibly matching TRBD1 (6 bases). CDR1 and CDR2 (germline): SNHLY, FYNNEI. The length of the CDR3 is 15 residues. Trimming pared 3 bases from V and 7 bases from J, leaving 15 bases between. The CDR3 is CASSETTGAVEKLFF. CDR3 nucleotides: TGTGCCAGCAGTGAGACGACAGGAGCGGTTGAAAAACTGTTTTTT.

V and J are TRBV20-1 and TRBJ2-3; TRBD1 agrees at 7 bases. The trim removed 6 bases at V and 0 bases at J, leaving 9 bases unmatched. The V gene's germline CDR1 is DFQATT and CDR2 SNEGSKA (reference sequence). The CDR3 length is 15 residues. The CDR3 loop reads CSATGTESSTDTQYF. CDR3 coding DNA: TGCAGTGCCACAGGGACAGAATCAAGCACAGATACGCAGTATTTT.

CDR3 nucleotide sequence: TGTGCCAGTAGTGGCCACGGACAGGGGACTAATTCACCCCTCCACTTT. Its protein is CASSGHGQGTNSPLHF. This sequence joins TRBV19 and TRBJ1-5, with 9 bases lining up with TRBD1. The J call could be wrong; TRBJ1-6 is a better fit for the DNA end. The V gene's germline CDR1 is LNHDA and CDR2 SQIVND (reference sequence). The CDR3 loop spans 16 amino acids.

This clonotype was counted only a few times. The rearrangement uses TRBV27 and TRBJ1-2; D call uncertain. V was pared by 3 bases and J by 2 bases, with 10 bases between. Germline loops: CDR1 MNHEY, CDR2 SMNVEV (reference sequence). The CDR3 has 14 amino acids. CDR3 region: CASSLSRSNYGYTF. CDR3 sequence (DNA): TGTGCCAGCAGTTTGAGCAGGTCCAACTATGGCTACACCTTC.

The chain couples TRBV27 to TRBJ2-5, with a tentative D call TRBD1 (6 bases). The CDR3 loop spans 14 amino acids. Germline lookup yields CDR1 MNHEY and CDR2 SMNVEV (reference sequence). The V end was cut by 6 bases, the J end by 3 bases, with 14 bases between. CDR3 in amino acids: CASSEYGQKETQYF. The CDR3 nucleotides are TGTGCCAGCAGCGAATACGGACAGAAAGAGACCCAGTACTTC.

This chain joins TRBV19 and TRBJ2-7; 8 bases are shared with TRBD1. From germline, CDR1 is LNHDA and CDR2 SQIVND (reference sequence). The CDR3 runs 16 residues. Unmatched junction bases numbered 17, after V lost 10 bases and J lost 3 bases. The CDR3 nucleotides read TGTGCCACCAGTCTGGCATATAGGACAGGGAGCTACGAGCAGTACTTC. This sequence encodes CATSLAYRTGSYEQYF.

This chain joins TRBV6-5 and TRBJ2-4, with TRBD1 matching over 7 bases. The CDR3 sequence is 13 residues long. Unmatched junction bases numbered 4, after V lost 4 bases and J lost 7 bases. Germline V gene lookup returns CDR1 MNHEY and CDR2 SVGAGI. This CDR3 is CASSWDSINIQYF. The CDR3 nucleotides are TGTGCCAGCAGTTGGGACAGCATCAACATTCAGTACTTC.

The V call is TRBV12-3 or TRBV12-4, the J call TRBJ1-4; TRBD1 is a possible D gene (6 bases). The CDR3 length is 12 residues. CDR3 region: CTTRQENEKLFF. The CDR3 coding sequence is TGTACCACCCGACAGGAAAATGAAAAACTGTTTTTT.

This sequence joins TRBV7-3 and TRBJ1-1; D is possibly TRBD1 (5 bases). CDR1 is SGHTA, CDR2 FQGTGA, per germline. CDR3 length: 16 residues. Between the trimmed V and J ends, which lost 6 bases and 0 bases, there was a span of 17 bases. As DNA, the CDR3 is TGTGCCAGCAGTTTCCAAGCCGGGACGCTGAACACTGAAGCTTTCTTT. This gives the protein CASSFQAGTLNTEAFF.

This clonotype was counted between two and nine times. The rearrangement uses TRBV20-1 and TRBJ1-1; perhaps TRBD1 as D (5 bases). The CDR3 has 15 residues. The V gene lost 0 bases and the J gene lost 6 bases, with 17 bases spanning the gap. Germline V gene sequence: CDR1 DFQATT, CDR2 SNEGSKA (reference sequence). CDR3: CSARDRSGLLSEAFF. CDR3 DNA: TGCAGTGCTAGAGATCGCTCAGGGTTGTTGTCTGAAGCTTTCTTT.

The chain joins TRBV5-8 to TRBJ1-6; D may be TRBD1 (5 bases). CDR1 is SGHTS and CDR2 is YDEGEE in the germline V gene. The CDR3 loop spans 15 amino acids. Trimming removed 4 bases from V and 9 bases from J, with 17 bases in between. The CDR3 DNA reads TGTGCCAGCAGCGCGACAGAGGTTTTATTTTCACCCCTCCACTTT. It codes for CASSATEVLFSPLHF.

Comments on this clonotype: One end of the junction is discordant with germline, which a read error may explain. This sequence joins TRBV6-6 and TRBJ1-1; maybe TRBD1 (6 bases). The germline V gene has CDR1 MNHNY and CDR2 SVGAGI (reference sequence). The CDR3 extends over 12 amino acids. CDR3 nucleotide sequence: TGTGTCAGCAGTCAAGACAGGACTGAAGCTTTCTTT. Translation: CVSSQDRTEAFF.

This clonotype was detected a few times. The chain employs TRBV12-3 or TRBV12-4 and TRBJ1-6, with D unclear. The CDR3 length is 12 residues. Trimming removed 1 base from V and 14 bases from J, with 9 bases in between. The CDR3 DNA follows: TGTGCCAGCAGTTTAGACGGCCTTACCCTCCACTTT. Translation: CASSLDGLTLHF.

This clonotype was seen repeatedly, ten times or more. The genes are TRBV24-1 and TRBJ2-5; either TRBD1 or TRBD2 may fit D (5 bases each). Trimming stripped 3 bases from V and 5 bases from J, with 24 bases between. The CDR3 length is 18 residues. The germline CDR1 and CDR2 sequences are KGHDR and SFDVKD. DNA for the CDR3: TGTGCCACCAGTGATCCTCGTCATATTGTCGGGGCGGAGGAGACCCAGTACTTC. It specifies CATSDPRHIVGAEETQYF.

V usage is TRBV7-8 and J usage is TRBJ2-1; maybe TRBD1 (7 bases). CDR3 length equals 17 residues. The germline gives CDR1 SGHVS, CDR2 FQNEAQ. The V end lost 3 bases, the J end lost 5 bases, and 20 bases lay between the germline ends. The CDR3 DNA sequence: TGTGCCAGCAGCTTCAGGGGGGATACCGAGTTACACAATGAGCAGTTCTTC. The encoded protein is CASSFRGDTELHNEQFF.

The chain recombines TRBV9 with TRBJ2-7; TRBD1 matches 8 bases. CDR1 is SGDLS, CDR2 YYNGEE, per germline. V lost 4 bases, J lost 2 bases, and 5 bases stayed unmatched. CDR3 length: 14 amino acids. CDR3 loop: CASSMPGQAYEQYF. DNA for the CDR3: TGTGCCAGCAGCATGCCGGGACAGGCCTACGAGCAGTACTTC.

This chain joins TRBV6-2 or TRBV6-3 and TRBJ1-2; TRBD1 might be the D (5 bases). From germline, CDR1 is MNHEY and CDR2 SVGEGT. Deletions cut 8 bases from V and 6 bases from J, with 19 bases between. The CDR3 is 14 amino acids. The CDR3 DNA follows: TGTGCCAGCGACCAGGGAAGGGAGGCAGATGGCTACACCTTC. Translating it yields CASDQGREADGYTF.

Points on this clonotype: An end of the junction differs from the germline gene, which may be a read error. The rearrangement joins TRBV28 to TRBJ2-7; D could derive from TRBD1 or TRBD2 (6 bases each). Per germline, CDR1 MDHEN and CDR2 SYDVKM. This CDR3 comprises 15 residues. The CDR3 nucleotides are TGTGCCACCGTTCTGGACGGGGGCCTTGGGAACGAGCGGTACTTC. It codes for CATVLDGGLGNERYF.

V and J are TRBV27 and TRBJ2-7; D call uncertain. Germline V CDR1 and CDR2: MNHEY, SMNVEV (reference sequence). Trimming took off 3 bases at V and 0 bases at J, with 18 bases between the two ends. There are 17 residues in the CDR3. This CDR3 is CASSFRNARSYSYEQYF. The CDR3, as DNA: TGTGCCAGCAGTTTCCGAAACGCCAGGTCCTACTCCTACGAGCAGTACTTC.

V and J are TRBV2 and TRBJ1-5; maybe TRBD1 (6 bases). The germline V gene encodes CDR1 SNHLY and CDR2 FYNNEI. The CDR3 is 13 residues long. V lost 10 bases, J lost 8 bases, and 18 bases lay in between. CDR3 protein: CATTNREGKPQHF. The CDR3, as DNA: TGTGCCACCACGAACAGGGAAGGAAAGCCCCAGCATTTT.

This clonotype was detected only once. At one of its ends the junction is not consistent with the germline gene, which may arise from a read error. This chain joins TRBV6-1 and TRBJ2-5; no clear D. The CDR3 runs 12 residues. The germline CDR1 and CDR2 sequences are MNHNS and SASEGT. CDR3 DNA: TGTGCCATCAGTGATAAAGGAGAGACCCAGTACTTC. This translates into CAISDKGETQYF.

This clonotype was seen ten or more times. CDR3 residues: CASSSQGPSGGNEQFF. The CDR3 DNA sequence: TGTGCCAGTAGTTCGCAAGGGCCTAGCGGAGGGAATGAGCAGTTCTTC. The rearrangement uses TRBV19 and TRBJ2-1; 7 bases line up with TRBD2. Trimming cost V 5 bases and J 7 bases; bases outside gene matches: 14. Germline V gene sequence: CDR1 LNHDA, CDR2 SQIVND (reference sequence). This CDR3 is built from 16 residues.

This clonotype was recorded once. CDR3 protein: CATSGGRPQETQYF. CDR3 coding DNA: TGTGCCACCTCGGGGGGGAGGCCCCAAGAGACCCAGTACTTC. The genes are TRBV2 and TRBJ2-5; 8 bases line up with TRBD2. Germline loops: CDR1 SNHLY, CDR2 FYNNEI. CDR3 size: 14 residues. The V gene end was trimmed by 10 bases and the J gene end by 1 base; junction bases not matched to a gene: 8.

About this clonotype: At one end, the junction sequence differs from germline, possibly due to a read error. The chain has TRBV19 and TRBJ1-1, with D perhaps matching TRBD1 (5 bases). Germline lookup yields CDR1 LNHDA and CDR2 SQIVND (reference sequence). The CDR3 sequence is 15 residues long. In DNA, the CDR3 is TGTGCCAGTCGAAGGGGCGGAGGTATGAACACTAAAGCTTTCTTT. This encodes CASRRGGGMNTKAFF.

The V call is TRBV19, the J call TRBJ2-1, with 15 bases fitting TRBD2. Per germline, CDR1 LNHDA and CDR2 SQIVND (reference sequence). The CDR3 covers 14 residues. J was trimmed by 8 bases and V by 7 bases; bases with no gene match: 3. The CDR3: CASIGTSGGYEQFF. For the CDR3, the DNA is TGTGCCAGTATCGGGACTAGCGGGGGGTATGAGCAGTTCTTC. Looking up the rest from reference TRBV19 and TRBJ2-1 gives the full variable domain: DGGITQSPKYLFRKEGQNVTLSCEQNLNHDAMYWYRQDPGQGLRLIYYSQIVNDFQKGDIAEGYSVSREKKESFPLTVTSAQKNPTAFYLCASIGTSGGYEQFFGPGTRLTVL.

This clonotype was found a few times. The chain is built from TRBV11-2 and TRBJ2-7; TRBD1 matches at 9 bases. V dropped 5 bases and J dropped 8; count of bases not matched to a gene: 10. There are 14 residues in the CDR3. CDR1 is SGHAT and CDR2 is FQNNGV in the germline V gene. Written as DNA, the CDR3 is TGTGCCAGCAGCGATAACAGGGGGCGCAACAAGCAGTACTTC. This sequence encodes CASSDNRGRNKQYF.

There are a few counts of this clonotype. V gene TRBV4-2 combines with J gene TRBJ2-7; D is uncertain. Trimming took off 0 bases at V and 2 bases at J, with 11 bases between the two ends. There are 15 residues in the CDR3. The germline CDR1 and CDR2 sequences are LGHNA and YNFKEQ. The CDR3 DNA reads as TGTGCCAGCAGCCAAGAGTTACAGCCACCCTACGAGCAGTACTTC. Translated, it gives CASSQELQPPYEQYF.

The rearrangement links TRBV10-1 to TRBJ2-1, with 10 bases that match TRBD2. Germline CDR1 and CDR2: WNHNN and SYGVQD (reference sequence). V gave up 5 bases and J gave up 9 bases; unmatched junction bases: 7. This CDR3 comprises 14 residues. The CDR3 DNA sequence: TGCGCCAGCAGTCCTAGCGGGGGATTTGGTGAGCAGTTCTTC. It encodes CASSPSGGFGEQFF.